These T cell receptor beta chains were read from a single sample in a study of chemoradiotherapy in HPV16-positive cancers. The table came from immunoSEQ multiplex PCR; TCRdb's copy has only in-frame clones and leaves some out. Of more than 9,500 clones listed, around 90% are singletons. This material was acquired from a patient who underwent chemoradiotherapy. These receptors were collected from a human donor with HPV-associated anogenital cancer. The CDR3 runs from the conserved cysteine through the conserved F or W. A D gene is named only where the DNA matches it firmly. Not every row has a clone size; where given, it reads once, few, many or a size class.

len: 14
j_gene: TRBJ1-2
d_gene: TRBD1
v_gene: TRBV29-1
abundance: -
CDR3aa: CSVEETGFLHGYTF
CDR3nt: TGCAGCGTTGAGGAGACAGGGTTCCTCCATGGCTACACCTTC

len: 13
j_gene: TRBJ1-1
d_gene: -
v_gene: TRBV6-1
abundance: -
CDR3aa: CASGLQGHTEAFF
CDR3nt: TGTGCCAGTGGTCTACAGGGTCACACTGAAGCTTTCTTT

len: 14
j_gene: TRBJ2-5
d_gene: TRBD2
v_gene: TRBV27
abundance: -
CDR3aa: CASSLSGAQETQYF
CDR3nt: TGTGCCAGCAGCCTTAGCGGGGCCCAAGAGACCCAGTACTTC

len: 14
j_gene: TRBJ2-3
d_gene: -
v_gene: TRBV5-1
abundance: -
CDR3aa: CASVLDSLTDTQYF
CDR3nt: TGCGCCAGCGTGTTGGACAGCCTCACAGATACGCAGTATTTT

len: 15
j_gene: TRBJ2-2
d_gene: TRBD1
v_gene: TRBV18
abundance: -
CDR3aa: CASSSGQGRTGELFF
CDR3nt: TGTGCCAGCTCGTCGGGACAGGGGAGGACCGGGGAGCTGTTTTTT

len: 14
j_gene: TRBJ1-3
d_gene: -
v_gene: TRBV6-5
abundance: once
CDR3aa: CASKGTHAGNTIYF
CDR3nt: TGTGCCAGCAAGGGGACACATGCTGGAAACACCATATATTTT

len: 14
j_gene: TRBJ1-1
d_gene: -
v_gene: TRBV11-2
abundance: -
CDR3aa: CASSTTGTGTEAFF
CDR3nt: TGTGCCAGCAGCACCACAGGCACGGGTACTGAAGCTTTCTTT

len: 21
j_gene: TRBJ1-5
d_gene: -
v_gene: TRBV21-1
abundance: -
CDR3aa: CASSKKRVAHRGDRGNQPQHF
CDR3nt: TGTGCCAGCAGCAAAAAAAGGGTGGCTCACAGGGGAGATAGGGGCAATCAGCCCCAGCATTTT

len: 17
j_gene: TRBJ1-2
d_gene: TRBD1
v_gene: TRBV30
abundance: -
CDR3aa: CAWSRGQGALFIYGYTF
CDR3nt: TGTGCCTGGAGTCGGGGACAGGGGGCCCTATTTATCTATGGCTACACCTTC

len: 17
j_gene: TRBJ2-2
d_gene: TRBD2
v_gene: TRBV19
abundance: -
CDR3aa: CASSSPPGLVHTGELFF
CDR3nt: TGTGCCAGTAGTAGCCCGCCGGGACTAGTGCACACCGGGGAGCTGTTTTTT

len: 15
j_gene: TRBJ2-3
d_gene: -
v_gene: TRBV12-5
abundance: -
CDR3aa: CASGGTGTSTDTQYF
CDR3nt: TGTGCTAGTGGTGGAACCGGGACAAGCACAGATACGCAGTATTTT

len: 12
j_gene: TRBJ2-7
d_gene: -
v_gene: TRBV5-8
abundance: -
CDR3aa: CASSSLLSEQYF
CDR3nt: TGTGCCAGCAGCTCCTTGCTAAGCGAGCAGTACTTC

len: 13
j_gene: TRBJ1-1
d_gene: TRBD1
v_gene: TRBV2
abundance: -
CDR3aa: CASSEGTGTAAFF
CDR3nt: TGTGCCAGCAGTGAAGGGACAGGGACGGCAGCTTTCTTT

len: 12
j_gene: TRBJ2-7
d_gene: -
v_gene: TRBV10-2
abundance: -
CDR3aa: CASRPGPREQYF
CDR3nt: TGCGCCAGCCGCCCTGGTCCGAGGGAGCAGTACTTC

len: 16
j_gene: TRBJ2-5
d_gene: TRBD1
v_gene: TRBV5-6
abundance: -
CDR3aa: CASSLYGTGGQETQYF
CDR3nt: TGTGCCAGCAGCTTGTACGGGACAGGGGGCCAGGAGACCCAGTACTTC

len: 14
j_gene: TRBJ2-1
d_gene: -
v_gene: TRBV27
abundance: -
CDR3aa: CASSSGTLYNEQFF
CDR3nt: TGTGCCAGCAGTTCCGGGACCCTCTACAATGAGCAGTTCTTC

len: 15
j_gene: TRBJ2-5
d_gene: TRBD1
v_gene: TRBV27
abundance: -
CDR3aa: CASRPPGQGPETQYF
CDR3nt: TGTGCCAGCAGACCTCCGGGACAGGGGCCAGAGACCCAGTACTTC

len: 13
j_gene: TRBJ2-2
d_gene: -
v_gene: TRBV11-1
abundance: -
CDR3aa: CASSLEDTGELFF
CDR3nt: TGTGCCAGCAGCTTAGAGGACACCGGGGAGCTGTTTTTT

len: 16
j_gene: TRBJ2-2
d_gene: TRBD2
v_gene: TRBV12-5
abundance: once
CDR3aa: CASGRLGGRDTGELFF
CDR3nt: TGTGCTAGTGGTCGCCTCGGCGGGAGGGACACCGGGGAGCTGTTTTTT

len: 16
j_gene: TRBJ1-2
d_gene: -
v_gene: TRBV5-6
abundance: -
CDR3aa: CASSKGPSSVGYGYTF
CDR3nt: TGTGCCAGCAGCAAGGGCCCCTCCTCGGTGGGCTATGGCTACACCTTC

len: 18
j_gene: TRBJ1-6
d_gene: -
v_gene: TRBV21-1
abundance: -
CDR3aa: CASSKAGGGAYYNSPLHF
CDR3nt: TGTGCCAGCAGCAAAGCAGGTGGGGGGGCCTACTATAATTCACCCCTCCACTTT

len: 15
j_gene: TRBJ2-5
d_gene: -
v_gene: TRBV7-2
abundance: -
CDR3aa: CASSANSVAPGTQYF
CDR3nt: TGTGCCAGCAGCGCAAACAGCGTTGCCCCGGGGACCCAGTACTTC

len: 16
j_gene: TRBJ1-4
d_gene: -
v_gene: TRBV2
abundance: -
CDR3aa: CASSTGTHGGGEKLFF
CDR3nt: TGTGCCAGCAGTACCGGGACCCACGGCGGGGGTGAAAAACTGTTTTTT

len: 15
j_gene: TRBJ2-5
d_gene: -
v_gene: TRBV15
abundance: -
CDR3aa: CATSRDGNRAETQYF
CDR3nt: TGTGCCACCAGCAGAGATGGGAACAGGGCAGAGACCCAGTACTTC

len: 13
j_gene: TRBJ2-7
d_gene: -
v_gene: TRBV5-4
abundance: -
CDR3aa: CASSYTGVYEQYF
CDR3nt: TGTGCCAGCAGTTACACTGGGGTCTACGAGCAGTACTTC

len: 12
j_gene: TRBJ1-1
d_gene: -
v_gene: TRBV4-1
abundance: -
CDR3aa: CASRNSTVEAFF
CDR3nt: TGCGCCAGCAGGAACTCTACGGTTGAAGCTTTCTTT